The source of this T cell receptor beta chain is a study of T-cell reconstitution after alpha-beta-depleted transplantation in children. Unique molecular identifiers were used in preparing the TCRbeta library. Using its own MiXCR run on the PCR reads, TCRdb lists one record per CDR3 protein. The sample has about 22,000 distinct CDR3 sequences, about a tenth seen once; the top ten hold about 23%. There are 14 residues in the CDR3. Germline V gives CDR1 DFQATT, CDR2 SNEGSKA (reference sequence). J lost 1 base, V lost 6 bases, and 8 bases had no gene match. This clonotype was observed many times. The sequence derives from a human donor who donated a stem cell graft to a child with chronic granulomatous disease. The genes are TRBV20-1 and TRBJ1-2, with 7 bases fitting TRBD1. The material sequenced was PBMCs from the stem cell graft donor, taken from the stem cell graft. The CDR3 nucleotides are TGCAGTGCCGCACAGGGGCCAGATAACTATGGCTACACCTTC. Protein: CSAAQGPDNYGYTF.